This T cell receptor (beta chain) was obtained from a study of blood T cell repertoires in COVID-19. Study at large: Both acute and convalescent COVID-19 samples were obtained from the United States, Italy and Spain.

Measured with immunoSEQ multiplex PCR; TCRdb has only the in-frame clones, and not every one. The data show about 210,000 clones, 65% to 90% seen once. This clone was picked up one time. Ages ranged from roughly 18 to 100 years, with residence in under 25 US areas. Membership in each cohort depended on participant-reported clinical history. Germline V gene data show CDR1 as KGHSH and CDR2 as LQKENI. The CDR3 extends over 16 amino acids. V gave up 0 bases and J gave up 6 bases; unmatched junction bases: 8. The receptor was isolated from a woman in her thirties or forties with acute COVID-19. Source material: PBMCs or T cells enriched from blood (not recorded which). The rearrangement links TRBV18 to TRBJ2-1; TRBD1 matches 7 bases. CDR3 amino acids: CASSPPGQRSGNEQFF. The DNA for the CDR3 is TGTGCCAGCTCACCACCGGGACAGCGTTCAGGCAATGAGCAGTTCTTC.